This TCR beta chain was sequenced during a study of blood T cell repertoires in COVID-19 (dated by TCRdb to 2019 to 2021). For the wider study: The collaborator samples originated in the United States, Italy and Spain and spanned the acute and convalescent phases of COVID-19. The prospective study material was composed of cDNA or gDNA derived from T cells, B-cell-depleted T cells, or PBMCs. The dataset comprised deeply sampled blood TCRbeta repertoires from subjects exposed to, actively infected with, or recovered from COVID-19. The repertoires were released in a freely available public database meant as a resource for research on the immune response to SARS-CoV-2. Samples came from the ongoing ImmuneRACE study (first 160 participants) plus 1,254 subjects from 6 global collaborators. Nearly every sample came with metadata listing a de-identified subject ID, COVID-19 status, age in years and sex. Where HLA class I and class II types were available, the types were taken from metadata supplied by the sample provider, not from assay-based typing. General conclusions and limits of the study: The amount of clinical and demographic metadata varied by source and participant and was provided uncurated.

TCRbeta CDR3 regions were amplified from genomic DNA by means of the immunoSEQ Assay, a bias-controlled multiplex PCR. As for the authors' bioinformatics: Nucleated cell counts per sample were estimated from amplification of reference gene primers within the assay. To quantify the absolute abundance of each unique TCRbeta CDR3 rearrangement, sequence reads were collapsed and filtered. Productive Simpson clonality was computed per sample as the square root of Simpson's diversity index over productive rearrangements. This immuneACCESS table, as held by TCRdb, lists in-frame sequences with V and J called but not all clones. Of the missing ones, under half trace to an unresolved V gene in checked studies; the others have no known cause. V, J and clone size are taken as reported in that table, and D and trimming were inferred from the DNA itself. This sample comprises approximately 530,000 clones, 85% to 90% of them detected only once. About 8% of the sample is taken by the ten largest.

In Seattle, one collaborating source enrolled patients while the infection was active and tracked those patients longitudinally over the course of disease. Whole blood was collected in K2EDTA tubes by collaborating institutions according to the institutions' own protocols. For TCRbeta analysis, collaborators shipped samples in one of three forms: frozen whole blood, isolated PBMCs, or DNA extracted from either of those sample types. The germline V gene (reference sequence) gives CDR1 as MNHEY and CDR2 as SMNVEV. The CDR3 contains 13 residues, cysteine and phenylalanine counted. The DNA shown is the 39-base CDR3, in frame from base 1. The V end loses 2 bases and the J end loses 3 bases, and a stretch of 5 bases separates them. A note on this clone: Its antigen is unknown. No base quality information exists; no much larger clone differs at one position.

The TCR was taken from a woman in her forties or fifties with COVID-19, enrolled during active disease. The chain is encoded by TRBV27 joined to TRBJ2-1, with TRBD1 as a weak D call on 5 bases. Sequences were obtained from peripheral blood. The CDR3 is CASSLDSYNEQFF. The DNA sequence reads TGTGCCAGCAGTTTAGACAGCTACAATGAGCAGTTCTTC.